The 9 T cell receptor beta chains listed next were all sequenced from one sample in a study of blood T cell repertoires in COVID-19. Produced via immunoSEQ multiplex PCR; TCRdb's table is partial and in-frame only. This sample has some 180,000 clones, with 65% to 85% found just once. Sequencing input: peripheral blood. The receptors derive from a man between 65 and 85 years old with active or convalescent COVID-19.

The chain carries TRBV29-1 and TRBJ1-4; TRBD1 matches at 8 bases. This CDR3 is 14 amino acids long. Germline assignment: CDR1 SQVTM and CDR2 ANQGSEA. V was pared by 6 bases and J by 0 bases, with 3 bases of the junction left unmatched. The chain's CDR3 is CSVGDRTTNEKLFF. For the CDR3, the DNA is TGCAGCGTCGGGGACAGGACAACTAATGAAAAACTGTTTTTT.

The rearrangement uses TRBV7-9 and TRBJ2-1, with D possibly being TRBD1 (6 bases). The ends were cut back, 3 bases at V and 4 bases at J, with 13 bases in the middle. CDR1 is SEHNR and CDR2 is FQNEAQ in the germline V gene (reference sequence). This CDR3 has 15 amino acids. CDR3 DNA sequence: TGTGCCAGCAGCTTCACAGGGTCCCTTTACAATGAGCAGTTCTTC. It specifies CASSFTGSLYNEQFF.

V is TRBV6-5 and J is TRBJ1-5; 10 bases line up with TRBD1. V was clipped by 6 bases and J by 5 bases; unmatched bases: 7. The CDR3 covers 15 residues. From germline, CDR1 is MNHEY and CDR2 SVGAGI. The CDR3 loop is CASRGQGQGYQPQHF. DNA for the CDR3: TGTGCCAGCAGGGGTCAGGGACAGGGGTATCAGCCCCAGCATTTT.

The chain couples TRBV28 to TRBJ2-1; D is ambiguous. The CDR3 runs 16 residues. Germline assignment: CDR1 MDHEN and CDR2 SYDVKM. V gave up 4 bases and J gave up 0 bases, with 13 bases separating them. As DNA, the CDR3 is TGTGCCAGCAGTTGGGCTGGCCAGGTCTCCTACAATGAGCAGTTCTTC. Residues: CASSWAGQVSYNEQFF. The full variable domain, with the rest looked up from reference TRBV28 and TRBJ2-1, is DVKVTQSSRYLVKRTGEKVFLECVQDMDHENMFWYRQDPGLGLRLIYFSYDVKMKEKGDIPEGYSVSREKKERFSLILESASTNQTSMYLCASSWAGQVSYNEQFFGPGTRLTVL.

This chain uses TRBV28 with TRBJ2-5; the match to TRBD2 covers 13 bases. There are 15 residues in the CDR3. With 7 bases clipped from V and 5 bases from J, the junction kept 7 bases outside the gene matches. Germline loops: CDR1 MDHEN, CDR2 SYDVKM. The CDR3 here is CASTLAGGLPETQYF. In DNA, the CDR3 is TGTGCCAGCACACTAGCGGGAGGGCTTCCTGAGACCCAGTACTTC.

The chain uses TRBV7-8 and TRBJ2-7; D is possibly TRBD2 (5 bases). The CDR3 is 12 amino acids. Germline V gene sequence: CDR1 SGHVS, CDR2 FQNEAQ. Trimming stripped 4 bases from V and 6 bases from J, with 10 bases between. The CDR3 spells CASSWMGVEQYF. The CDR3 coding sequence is TGTGCCAGCAGCTGGATGGGAGTCGAGCAGTACTTC.

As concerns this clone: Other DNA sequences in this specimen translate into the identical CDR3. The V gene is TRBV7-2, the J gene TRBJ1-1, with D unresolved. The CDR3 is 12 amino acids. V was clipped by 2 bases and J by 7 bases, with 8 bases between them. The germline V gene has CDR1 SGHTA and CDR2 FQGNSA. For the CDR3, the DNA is TGTGCCAGCAGCTTACTCCTCTTTGAAGCTTTCTTT. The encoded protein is CASSLLLFEAFF.

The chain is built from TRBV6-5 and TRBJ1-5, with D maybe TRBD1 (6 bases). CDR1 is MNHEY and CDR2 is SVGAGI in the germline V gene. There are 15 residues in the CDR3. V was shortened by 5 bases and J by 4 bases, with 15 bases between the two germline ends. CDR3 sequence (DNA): TGTGCCAGCAGTCCCAACAGGGTCGAAAATCAGCCCCAGCATTTT. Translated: CASSPNRVENQPQHF.

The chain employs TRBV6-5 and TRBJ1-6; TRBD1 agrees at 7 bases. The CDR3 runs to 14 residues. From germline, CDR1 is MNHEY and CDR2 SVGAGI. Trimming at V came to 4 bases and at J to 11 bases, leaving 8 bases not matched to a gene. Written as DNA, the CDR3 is TGTGCCAGCAGTTTCGGACAGGCTTGGGCACCCCTCCACTTT. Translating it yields CASSFGQAWAPLHF.